Below, 27 T cell receptor beta chains from the same sample are listed, as sequenced in a study of somatic mutations in cytotoxic T cells in rheumatoid arthritis. TCRdb's table, derived via immunoSEQ multiplex PCR, lists solely in-frame clones and lacks some. The sample lists about 10,000 clones, roughly four fifths seen once, with approximately 20% in the top ten. Sequenced sample: CD8+ T cells sorted from blood. Receptors were obtained from a woman aged 50 to 60 in good health.

This chain links TRBV27 with TRBJ1-2; D not resolved. V shed 5 bases and J shed 5 bases, with 15 bases lying between them. The CDR3 contains 14 residues. Germline-derived CDR1 and CDR2 are MNHEY and SMNVEV (reference sequence). Written as DNA, the CDR3 is TGTGCCAGCAGTCAAGGAGGGCAGGTTTATGGCTACACCTTC. As protein: CASSQGGQVYGYTF.

The chain couples TRBV10-3 to TRBJ2-5; no reliable D call. With the DNA end fitting TRBJ2-7 better, the J assignment may be wrong. From germline, CDR1 is ENHRY and CDR2 SYGVKD. CDR3 length: 16 residues. Written as DNA, the CDR3 is TGTGCCATCAGTGAGTCGAACATGGCCCTTAGCTACGAGCAGTACTTC. Protein: CAISESNMALSYEQYF.

The chain employs TRBV2 and TRBJ2-2, with D maybe TRBD1 (5 bases). V gave up 2 bases and J gave up 1 base, with 14 bases separating them. The germline gives CDR1 SNHLY, CDR2 FYNNEI. This CDR3 contains 17 residues. This CDR3 is CASSEPVAGMNTGELFF. The DNA for the CDR3 is TGTGCCAGCAGTGAACCCGTGGCAGGGATGAACACCGGGGAGCTGTTTTTT.

The gene calls are TRBV10-2 and TRBJ2-2, with D possibly being TRBD1 (6 bases). This CDR3 spans 13 amino acids. V was pared by 6 bases and J by 1 base, with 6 bases between. Germline V gives CDR1 WSHSY, CDR2 SAAADI. The CDR3 region is CASRDRNTGELFF. In DNA, the CDR3 is TGCGCCAGCAGGGACAGGAACACCGGGGAGCTGTTTTTT.

In its sample, this clone was seen a few times. The genes are TRBV2 and TRBJ2-7, with 9 bases lining up with TRBD1. The V and J ends lost 5 bases and 5 bases, in that order; junction bases with no gene match: 7. Germline V lookup: CDR1 SNHLY, CDR2 FYNNEI. This CDR3 is 14 amino acids long. CDR3 region: CASSTGQGFNEQYF. The DNA of the CDR3 is TGTGCCAGCAGTACGGGACAGGGCTTCAACGAGCAGTACTTC.

The V gene is TRBV10-2, the J gene TRBJ1-5; the match to TRBD1 covers 10 bases. Germline CDR1 and CDR2: WSHSY and SAAADI. V dropped 5 bases and J dropped 7; count of bases not matched to a gene: 5. This CDR3 spans 14 amino acids. The CDR3 coding sequence is TGCGCCAGCAGTCGACAGGGGGCTGGGCAGCCCCAGCATTTT. It codes for CASSRQGAGQPQHF.

The chain is built from TRBV15 and TRBJ2-3; 12 nucleotides agree with TRBD2. V shed 5 bases and J 1 base; nucleotides not matched to a gene: 7. There are 17 residues in the CDR3. The germline V gene has CDR1 LNHNV and CDR2 YYDKDF (reference sequence). The CDR3 loop reads CATSAPLAGGRTDTQYF. The CDR3 bases are TGTGCCACCAGCGCCCCACTAGCGGGGGGACGCACAGATACGCAGTATTTT. Supplemented by reference TRBV15 and TRBJ2-3, the full variable domain reads DAMVIQNPRYQVTQFGKPVTLSCSQTLNHNVMYWYQQKSSQAPKLLFHYYDKDFNNEADTPDNFQSRRPNTSFCFLDIRSPGLGDTAMYLCATSAPLAGGRTDTQYFGPGTRLTVL.

This clone was detected a few times. The rearrangement joins TRBV19 to TRBJ2-2, with 7 nucleotides matching TRBD2. The CDR3 has 18 amino acids. Germline loops: CDR1 LNHDA, CDR2 SQIVND (reference sequence). Trimming at V came to 5 bases and at J to 2 bases, leaving 14 bases not matched to a gene. CDR3 bases: TGTGCCAGTAGTGGCCCCCTAAGAGCGGGACTCAACACCGGGGAGCTGTTTTTT. Residues: CASSGPLRAGLNTGELFF.

V is TRBV7-9 and J is TRBJ2-7, with 7 bases identical to TRBD1. J gave up 5 bases and V 5 bases, and 12 bases lay outside the gene matches. The CDR3 is 15 residues long. Germline values: CDR1 SEHNR, CDR2 FQNEAQ (reference sequence). CDR3 protein: CASSPSDRATHEQYF. CDR3 DNA sequence: TGTGCCAGCAGCCCGTCCGACAGGGCCACCCACGAGCAGTACTTC.

The V call is TRBV7-9, the J call TRBJ2-7; tentative D call: TRBD1 (6 bases). Germline-derived CDR1 and CDR2 are SEHNR and FQNEAQ (reference sequence). CDR3 size: 14 residues. The V gene lost 0 bases and the J gene lost 7 bases, with 13 bases spanning the gap. The CDR3, as DNA: TGTGCCAGCAGCTTAGCGGGGACACTGCAAGAGCAGTACTTC. Protein: CASSLAGTLQEQYF.

The chain employs TRBV4-3 and TRBJ2-7; tentatively, D is TRBD2 (7 bases). Germline V gene lookup returns CDR1 LGHNA and CDR2 YSLEER. The CDR3 length is 17 residues. Trimming took off 0 bases at V and 5 bases at J, with 20 bases between the two ends. This CDR3 is CASSQEWGGSQGHEQYF. The CDR3 bases are TGCGCCAGCAGCCAAGAGTGGGGGGGCTCCCAAGGACACGAGCAGTACTTC.

This chain links TRBV9 with TRBJ2-7; tentative D call: TRBD2 (6 bases). The CDR3 runs 14 residues. V lost 4 bases and J 2 bases, leaving 13 bases between the germline ends. The germline V gene encodes CDR1 SGDLS and CDR2 YYNGEE. DNA of the CDR3: TGTGCCAGCAGCCCGACGGACTACCCCTACGAGCAGTACTTC. Translating it yields CASSPTDYPYEQYF.

The chain recombines TRBV28 with TRBJ2-3, with 7 positions matching TRBD1. V gave up 2 bases and J gave up 2 bases; unmatched junction bases: 1. The CDR3 extends over 14 amino acids. CDR1 is MDHEN, CDR2 SYDVKM, per germline. The CDR3 here is CASSLGTDTDTQYF. As DNA, the CDR3 is TGTGCCAGCAGTTTAGGGACAGACACAGATACGCAGTATTTT.

The chain combines TRBV30 with TRBJ2-7, with TRBD2 matching over 7 bases. Germline CDR1 and CDR2: GTSNPN and SVGIG (reference sequence). The V segment lost 0 bases and the J segment 3 bases; nucleotides outside the gene matches: 23. CDR3 length equals 20 residues. This CDR3 reads CAWSVPLRSGVVGPLYEQYF. DNA of the CDR3: TGTGCCTGGAGTGTACCCCTAAGGAGCGGGGTTGTAGGGCCCCTCTACGAGCAGTACTTC.

This chain joins TRBV13 and TRBJ2-1; TRBD2 matches 13 bases. Germline CDR1 PRHDT, CDR2 FYEKMQ (reference sequence). J lost 9 bases, V lost 7 bases, and 12 bases had no gene match. CDR3 length: 16 amino acids. This CDR3 reads CASTPVTSGGESEQFF. DNA of the CDR3: TGTGCCAGCACCCCCGTCACTAGCGGGGGGGAAAGTGAGCAGTTCTTC. Combining the CDR3 with reference TRBV13 and TRBJ2-1 gives the whole variable domain AAGVIQSPRHLIKEKRETATLKCYPIPRHDTVYWYQQGPGQDPQFLISFYEKMQSDKGSIPDRFSAQQFSDYHSELNMSSLELGDSALYFCASTPVTSGGESEQFFGPGTRLTVL.

In this sample, this clone turned up once. The chain uses TRBV19 and TRBJ2-2; D may be TRBD1 (5 bases). Germline V gives CDR1 LNHDA, CDR2 SQIVND (reference sequence). This CDR3 spans 14 amino acids. The V gene lost 5 bases and the J gene lost 5 bases, with 12 bases spanning the gap. The CDR3 loop is CASSLGARTGELFF. The CDR3 nucleotides are TGTGCCAGTAGTTTAGGGGCGAGAACCGGGGAGCTGTTTTTT.

This sequence joins TRBV5-5 and TRBJ1-1, with 7 bases that match TRBD1. CDR1 is SGHKS and CDR2 is YYEKEE in the germline V gene (reference sequence). The CDR3 covers 13 residues. Losses at the gene ends were 5 bases for V and 5 bases for J; bases not matched to a gene: 6. The CDR3 sequence is CASRWGTETEAFF. The DNA of the CDR3 is TGTGCCAGCAGGTGGGGGACAGAAACTGAAGCTTTCTTT.

V gene TRBV5-6 combines with J gene TRBJ1-1; D is undetermined. The CDR3 totals 14 residues. Between the trimmed V and J ends, which lost 4 bases and 5 bases, there was a span of 15 bases. From germline, CDR1 is SGHDT and CDR2 YYEEEE. This CDR3 reads CASSHVEAATEAFF. CDR3 bases: TGTGCCAGCAGCCACGTCGAGGCGGCGACTGAAGCTTTCTTT.

The J gene is TRBJ2-1, the V gene TRBV29-1, with D tentatively TRBD2 (6 bases). The CDR3 is 15 amino acids. Deletions cut 7 bases from V and 3 bases from J, with 19 bases between. Looked up from germline, CDR1 is SQVTM and CDR2 is ANQGSEA. CDR3: CSAPPDGLLYNEQFF. The CDR3 DNA follows: TGCAGCGCCCCCCCCGACGGACTACTCTACAATGAGCAGTTCTTC.

The J gene is TRBJ1-2, the V gene TRBV14, with TRBD1 as a possible D gene (6 bases). Germline V gives CDR1 SGHDN, CDR2 FVKESK. CDR3 size: 14 residues. Trimming stripped 4 bases from V and 6 bases from J, with 15 bases between. CDR3: CASSLLEGGDGYTF. As DNA, the CDR3 is TGTGCCAGCAGCCTCCTCGAGGGGGGGGATGGCTACACCTTC. The full variable domain, rest sourced from reference TRBV14 and TRBJ1-2, is EAGVTQFPSHSVIEKGQTVTLRCDPISGHDNLYWYRRVMGKEIKFLLHFVKESKQDESGMPNNRFLAERTGGTYSTLKVQPAELEDSGVYFCASSLLEGGDGYTFGSGTRLTVV.

The J gene is TRBJ2-1, the V gene TRBV6-5; D is undetermined. V lost 7 bases to trimming and J lost 6 bases, with 19 bases between them. This CDR3 comprises 15 residues. Germline values: CDR1 MNHEY, CDR2 SVGAGI. The CDR3 DNA reads TGTGCCAGCACCTCCGGAGCTAAAGCACCCAATGAGCAGTTCTTC. Amino acids: CASTSGAKAPNEQFF.

For the CDR3, the DNA is TGTGCCAGCAGTGAAACAGGGAGTTCCTACGAGCAGTACTTC. Translated: CASSETGSSYEQYF. The gene calls are TRBV2 and TRBJ2-7; D possibly corresponds to TRBD1 (6 bases). The CDR3 has 14 residues. V dropped 2 bases and J dropped 1 base, with 9 bases sitting between them. Germline V CDR1 and CDR2: SNHLY, FYNNEI.

The gene calls are TRBV11-2 and TRBJ2-7; the match to TRBD1 covers 7 bases. This CDR3 is 14 amino acids long. V lost 4 bases, J lost 2 bases, and 5 bases stayed unmatched. The germline CDR1 and CDR2 sequences are SGHAT and FQNNGV. This CDR3 reads CASSSGTATYEQYF. The CDR3, as DNA: TGTGCCAGCAGCTCCGGGACAGCTACCTACGAGCAGTACTTC.

The chain couples TRBV6-1 to TRBJ2-7; the D gene is possibly TRBD2 (5 bases). Trimming pared 6 bases from V and 4 bases from J, leaving 13 bases between. Germline CDR1 MNHNS, CDR2 SASEGT. The CDR3 totals 13 residues. Here the CDR3 DNA reads TGTGCCAGCAGCCCTACCGGGGTTTACGAGCAGTACTTC. Its protein is CASSPTGVYEQYF.

The chain is built from TRBV7-8 and TRBJ2-1, with 7 bases matching TRBD2. The CDR3 sequence is 16 residues long. CDR1 is SGHVS, CDR2 FQNEAQ, per germline. The V segment lost 2 bases and the J segment 5 bases; nucleotides outside the gene matches: 9. CDR3 in amino acids: CASSLNEAGTNNEQFF. CDR3 bases: TGTGCCAGCAGCTTAAATGAGGCGGGGACTAACAATGAGCAGTTCTTC.

This chain links TRBV19 with TRBJ2-1, with a weak D call TRBD2 (6 bases). The V end was cut by 6 bases, the J end by 0 bases, with 12 bases between. The CDR3 is 15 residues long. Germline-derived CDR1 and CDR2 are LNHDA and SQIVND (reference sequence). In DNA, the CDR3 is TGTGCCAGTAGCATTATGGACTACTCCTACAATGAGCAGTTCTTC. This encodes CASSIMDYSYNEQFF. The entire variable domain, with the rest obtained from reference TRBV19 and TRBJ2-1, is as follows: DGGITQSPKYLFRKEGQNVTLSCEQNLNHDAMYWYRQDPGQGLRLIYYSQIVNDFQKGDIAEGYSVSREKKESFPLTVTSAQKNPTAFYLCASSIMDYSYNEQFFGPGTRLTVL.

The chain couples TRBV5-4 to TRBJ1-1; 10 bases agree with TRBD1. Germline CDR1 is SGHNT and CDR2 is YYREEE (reference sequence). The ends lost 3 bases at V and 10 bases at J; junction bases unmatched: 9. The CDR3 length is 14 residues. This chain's CDR3 is CASSSSTGGARAFF. The DNA of the CDR3 is TGTGCCAGCAGCTCCTCGACAGGGGGCGCGAGAGCTTTCTTT.